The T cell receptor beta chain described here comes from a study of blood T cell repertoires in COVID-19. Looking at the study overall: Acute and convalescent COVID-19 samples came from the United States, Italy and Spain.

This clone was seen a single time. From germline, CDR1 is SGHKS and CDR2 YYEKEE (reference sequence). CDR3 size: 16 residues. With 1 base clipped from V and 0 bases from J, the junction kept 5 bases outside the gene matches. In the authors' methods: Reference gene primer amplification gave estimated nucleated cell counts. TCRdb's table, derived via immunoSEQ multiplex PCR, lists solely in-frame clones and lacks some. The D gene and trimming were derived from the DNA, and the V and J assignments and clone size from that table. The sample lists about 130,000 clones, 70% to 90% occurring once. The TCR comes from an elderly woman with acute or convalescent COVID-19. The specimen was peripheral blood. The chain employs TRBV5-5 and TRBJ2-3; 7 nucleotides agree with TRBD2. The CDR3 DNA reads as TGTGCCAGCAGCTTGAATCTAGCGGTTAGCACAGATACGCAGTATTTT. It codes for CASSLNLAVSTDTQYF.